The 6 T cell receptor beta chains below come from one sample, sequenced in a study of T-cell reconstitution after alpha-beta-depleted transplantation in children (dated by TCRdb to the mid-2010s). Interpreted using the paper, the treatment or condition label stands for: allogeneic hematopoietic cell transplantation with graft depleted of TCRalphabeta T cells and CD19 B cells. The library was generated by PCR. The sequencing machine was an Illumina HiSeq 2500. TCR library preparation used molecular barcoding, with unique molecular identifiers applied to normalize quantification of the TCRbeta repertoire. TCRdb cleaned the public reads at Q25 with fastp, built clones with MiXCR and kept in-frame beta chains. CDR3 protein duplicates are merged, each entry listing the most common genes and DNA. The sample table contains fewer than 550,000 distinct CDR3 sequences; only one count was recorded for about an eighth of them. The ten largest clones add up to 12% to 15% of the sample.

The sample in question was PBMCs, mostly from graft donor cells, obtained 180 days after TCRalphabeta/CD19-depleted stem cell transplant. The receptors were gathered from a female patient aged 2-9 years who had a stem cell transplant for aplastic anemia, so the T cells may come from the graft donor.

The V gene is TRBV5-1, the J gene TRBJ2-7; 7 bases are shared with TRBD1. This CDR3 is 13 amino acids long. Losses at the gene ends were 4 bases for V and 7 bases for J; bases not matched to a gene: 8. Germline loops: CDR1 SGHRS, CDR2 YFSETQ. CDR3 sequence (DNA): TGCGCCAGCAGCCCGACAGGGTCTCGGGAGCAGTACGTC. Protein product: CASSPTGSREQYV.

The chain carries TRBV28 and TRBJ1-5; TRBD1 matches at 8 bases. CDR1 and CDR2 from the germline V gene are MDHEN and SYDVKM. V trimming: 4 bases; J trimming: 4 bases; junction bases outside the gene matches: 6. CDR3 length equals 15 residues. The CDR3 DNA follows: TGTGCCAGCAGTTACCCCGGGACAGGAAATCAGCCCCAGCATTTT. It codes for CASSYPGTGNQPQHF.

This clonotype has ten or more counts. V and J are TRBV5-1 and TRBJ2-5; D possibly corresponds to TRBD1 (5 bases). V was pared by 3 bases and J by 4 bases, with 19 bases between. This CDR3 is built from 16 residues. Germline assignment: CDR1 SGHRS and CDR2 YFSETQ. CDR3 sequence (DNA): TGCGCCAGCAGCTACAACCGGCCAGGGATATCAGAGACCCAGTACTTC. This sequence encodes CASSYNRPGISETQYF.

The chain is built from TRBV25-1 and TRBJ2-1, with 11 bases identical to TRBD1. The germline CDR1 and CDR2 sequences are MGHDK and SYGVNS. J was trimmed by 10 bases and V by 8 bases; bases with no gene match: 13. The CDR3 extends over 15 amino acids. The CDR3 nucleotides are TGTGCCAGCCGAAGTACCGGGACAGGGGGACGGGAGCAGTTCTTC. It specifies CASRSTGTGGREQFF.

The table lists this clonotype with a few counts. The chain uses TRBV12-3 or TRBV12-4 and TRBJ1-6; D gene unclear. V lost 8 bases and J lost 10, with 15 bases in between. The CDR3 spans 13 residues. CDR3 sequence reads: CASHIAGFSPLHF. Here the CDR3 DNA reads TGTGCCAGCCATATTGCGGGGTTCTCACCCCTCCACTTT.

This clonotype was counted a few times. The genes are TRBV12-3 or TRBV12-4 and TRBJ2-4; D is unresolved. The CDR3 spans 15 residues. V lost 6 bases to trimming and J lost 1 base, with 13 bases between them. CDR3 region: CASSRVGGAKNIQYF. The CDR3 DNA reads TGTGCCAGCAGCCGGGTAGGCGGTGCCAAAAACATTCAGTACTTC.